This T cell receptor (beta chain) was captured in a study of cytomegalovirus exposure and HLA in healthy donors. On the study more broadly: There were roughly 110 million unique TCR beta sequences, drawn from 150 million to 200 million T cells, in an earlier analysis. General study points: A later analysis associated under 20,000 TCR beta sequences with HLA alleles at a 0.05 false discovery rate.

Healthy bone marrow donors made up the donor group. PCR amplification relied on 60 Vbeta primers (plus 13 Jbeta primers). How the authors handled the data: In a later analysis, about 11 million of tens of millions of unique beta chains occurred in at least two donors. Clones were sequenced by immunoSEQ multiplex PCR, and TCRdb holds only the in-frame ones, with some missing. V and J calls and clone size are copied from that table; D and trimming were computed from the DNA. This sample has approximately 70,000 clones, with around 81% found just once. The CDR3 is 15 amino acids. The germline V gene encodes CDR1 MNHEY and CDR2 SVGAGI. V was clipped by 6 bases and J by 1 base; unmatched bases: 7. Comment on this clone: What it binds is unknown.

The sample was PBMCs. The rearrangement uses TRBV6-5 and TRBJ2-5; 8 nucleotides line up with TRBD1. The TCR was taken from a man aged 45 to 65 in good health and CMV-seronegative. Here the CDR3 reads CASRGQALLQETQYF. CDR3 sequence (DNA): TGTGCCAGCAGGGGACAGGCTCTACTCCAAGAGACCCAGTACTTC.